This note documents a single T cell receptor beta chain sequence. Its antigen is undetermined. V was pared by 2 bases and J by 7 bases, with 5 bases of the junction left unmatched. There are 14 residues in the CDR3. The germline gives CDR1 KGHSH, CDR2 LQKENI. Sequenced by immunoSEQ multiplex PCR; TCRdb stores in-frame clones only, minus some. Found here are fewer than 140,000 clones, under 90% of them singletons; the top ten hold around 5%. The sample belongs to a study of T cell responses to AZD1222 COVID-19 vaccine. Study observations and caveats: Epitopes outside B.1.351 and B.1.1.7 mutated regions reportedly drew nearly half of spike TCRs. Donors, mostly white British, included more females; clonal diversity was possibly underestimated. The breadth and depth of Spike-specific TCRs increased once two AZD1222 doses had been given.

The receptor was isolated from an adult in good health. The chain joins TRBV18 to TRBJ2-4, with 7 nucleotides matching TRBD1. The sequences come from peripheral blood, collected on day 0 of AZD1222 vaccination. The CDR3 is CASSPGQAGNIQYF. DNA for the CDR3: TGTGCCAGCTCACCAGGACAGGCTGGGAACATTCAGTACTTC.